This entry lists 5 T cell receptor beta chains sequenced from one sample in a study of T cells in Graves' hyperthyroidism and ophthalmopathy. RNA transcripts were the template for amplifying TCR beta CDR3 regions. A first-round RT-PCR of the TCR CDR3 used the HTBI primer set. TCRdb itself ran the multiplex PCR reads through MiXCR, one entry per CDR3 protein. The sample has some 690,000 distinct CDR3 sequences, roughly a sixth seen once; the top ten hold roughly 15%. The specimen sequenced was blood. These receptor sequences come from a man in his fifties with Graves' hyperthyroidism.

This clonotype has a count of ten or more. The V call is TRBV19, the J call TRBJ2-7; D may be TRBD1 (6 bases). Germline-derived CDR1 and CDR2 are LNHDA and SQIVND (reference sequence). The CDR3 extends over 12 amino acids. The V end lost 7 bases, the J end lost 2 bases, and 9 bases lay between the germline ends. CDR3 nucleotides: TGTGCCAGTACGGACAGCGCCTACGAGCAGTACTTC. Protein: CASTDSAYEQYF.

The chain couples TRBV28 to TRBJ2-1; TRBD2 aligns across 14 bases. CDR1 is MDHEN, CDR2 SYDVKM, per germline. Germline trimming cut 4 bases from V and 9 bases from J; bases unmatched to any gene: 5. The CDR3 has 15 amino acids. This CDR3 is CASSWGLAGEGEQFF. The CDR3 region has the DNA TGTGCCAGCAGTTGGGGACTAGCGGGAGAGGGTGAGCAGTTCTTC. Based on the CDR3 plus reference TRBV28 and TRBJ2-1, the full variable domain is DVKVTQSSRYLVKRTGEKVFLECVQDMDHENMFWYRQDPGLGLRLIYFSYDVKMKEKGDIPEGYSVSREKKERFSLILESASTNQTSMYLCASSWGLAGEGEQFFGPGTRLTVL.

Many counts were recorded for this clonotype. V is TRBV5-1 and J is TRBJ2-6; maybe TRBD2 (5 bases). V lost 5 bases, J lost 1 base, and 10 bases lay in between. The CDR3 has 15 residues. Germline V gene sequence: CDR1 SGHRS, CDR2 YFSETQ. CDR3 sequence reads: CASSMRDSGANVLTF. CDR3 DNA sequence: TGCGCCAGCAGTATGAGGGATTCTGGGGCCAACGTCCTGACTTTC.

About this clonotype: Because the CDR3 is missing its conserved closing phenylalanine or tryptophan, this is likely a read error. Because the CDR3's place on the DNA is in doubt, the DNA is left out and the CDR3 is given as listed by TCRdb. The J gene is TRBJ1-2, the V gene TRBV10-3; TRBD1 was called by the table and not checked on the DNA. Germline CDR1 and CDR2: ENHRY and SYGVKD. The CDR3 length equals 10 residues, ends included. The CDR3: CAISPGRQPG.

The rearrangement joins TRBV19 to TRBJ1-6; 8 positions match TRBD1. The CDR3 runs to 17 residues. V was pared by 4 bases and J by 8 bases, with 13 bases of the junction left unmatched. Germline V gene sequence: CDR1 LNHDA, CDR2 SQIVND (reference sequence). CDR3 sequence (DNA): TGTGCCAGTAGTACCAGACAGGGGTTGCGCCTGGATTCACCCCTCCACTTT. This sequence encodes CASSTRQGLRLDSPLHF.